These 27 T cell receptor beta chains originate from one sample sequenced in a study of tumor and adjacent non-tumor tissue in lung cancer. This sample's RNA came from whole unsorted tissue. TCRbeta libraries were built with three rounds of nested PCR, modified from ARM-PCR. TCRdb called the multiplex PCR reads again in MiXCR, with one record for every CDR3 protein. Here the sample spans 200,000 to 250,000 distinct CDR3 sequences, roughly 70% being singletons. The sequencing sample was made of lung tumor tissue. All receptors derive from a man aged 55-75 years with non-small cell lung cancer.

Comment on this clonotype: The conserved final phenylalanine or tryptophan is absent from the CDR3, which likely points to a read error. The chain joins TRBV4-2 to TRBJ2-1, with TRBD2 matching 7 bases. The CDR3 extends over 15 amino acids. Germline CDR1 is LGHNA and CDR2 is YNFKEQ. The V segment lost 0 bases and the J segment 7 bases; nucleotides outside the gene matches: 6. Written as DNA, the CDR3 is TGTGCCAGCAGCCAAGATTGTATGGGAGGGAATGAGCAGTTCATC. Translating it yields CASSQDCMGGNEQFI.

This clonotype was seen once. The gene calls are TRBV5-1 and TRBJ2-7, with D unclear. Germline assignment: CDR1 SGHRS and CDR2 YFSETQ. The CDR3 loop spans 11 amino acids. V lost 3 bases to trimming and J lost 6 bases, with 7 bases between them. The CDR3 DNA follows: TGCGCCAGCAGCTCGGCGAGCGAGCAGTACTTC. It is translated as CASSSASEQYF. The full variable domain, completed using reference TRBV5-1 and TRBJ2-7, is KAGVTQTPRYLIKTRGQQVTLSCSPISGHRSVSWYQQTPGQGLQFLFEYFSETQRNKGNFPGRFSGRQFSNSRSEMNVSTLELGDSALYLCASSSASEQYFGPGTRLTVT.

This clonotype was detected a few times. This chain links TRBV6-6 with TRBJ2-5, with a possible D match to TRBD2 (6 bases). Trimming took 7 bases from V and 3 from J, leaving 12 bases between them. The CDR3 totals 13 residues. Germline V lookup: CDR1 MNHNY, CDR2 SVGAGI (reference sequence). The CDR3 here is CASTRGIKETQYF. Here the CDR3 DNA reads TGTGCCAGCACCCGGGGGATCAAAGAGACCCAGTACTTC.

This clonotype was seen once. This sequence may be a read error, since a much larger clone differs from it by one base. This sequence joins TRBV29-1 and TRBJ2-7; TRBD1 aligns across 7 bases. The CDR3 consists of 12 residues. Germline CDR1 and CDR2: SQVTM and ANQGSEA. In DNA form, the CDR3 reads TGCAGCGTGGGACAGAGCGCCTACGACCAGTACTTC. The encoded protein is CSVGQSAYDQYF.

The chain recombines TRBV20-1 with TRBJ2-1; D is unresolved. V lost 4 bases to trimming and J lost 8 bases, with 15 bases between them. Germline-derived CDR1 and CDR2 are DFQATT and SNEGSKA (reference sequence). This CDR3 is 13 amino acids long. CDR3 residues: CSATDWEIHEQFF. CDR3 nucleotide sequence: TGCAGTGCTACCGATTGGGAAATCCATGAGCAGTTCTTC.

The chain couples TRBV20-1 to TRBJ1-2, with a possible D match to TRBD1 (5 bases). Germline lookup yields CDR1 DFQATT and CDR2 SNEGSKA (reference sequence). This CDR3 spans 17 amino acids. The V and J ends lost 4 bases and 5 bases respectively, with 26 bases between them. The CDR3 bases are TGCAGTGCTACCCCCCGGGGGACCGGGCCCGGGGGGTATGGCTACACCTTC. It is translated as CSATPRGTGPGGYGYTF.

Concerning this clonotype: Compared with germline, one end of the junction differs, possibly owing to a read error. The V gene is TRBV11-2, the J gene TRBJ2-3, with D perhaps given as TRBD1 or TRBD2 (6 bases each). The CDR3 is 14 residues long. The germline V gene encodes CDR1 SGHAT and CDR2 FQNNGV. CDR3 nucleotides: TGTGCCAGCTGCTTTCTAGAGGGGGGTGTTCAGCAGTATTTT. Protein sequence: CASCFLEGGVQQYF.

This clonotype was recorded a few times. V and J are TRBV12-3 or TRBV12-4 and TRBJ2-1; D gene unclear. The CDR3 covers 13 residues. The germline V and J ends were trimmed by 3 bases and 2 bases, with 5 bases remaining between them. The CDR3 here is CASSLVTYNEQFF. As DNA, the CDR3 is TGTGCCAGCAGTTTGGTCACCTACAATGAGCAGTTCTTC.

This clonotype was observed a single time. One junction end disagrees with the germline gene, perhaps due to a read error. The chain couples TRBV20-1 to TRBJ2-5; the D gene is possibly TRBD2 (5 bases). Germline-derived CDR1 and CDR2 are DFQATT and SNEGSKA (reference sequence). There are 13 residues in the CDR3. The CDR3 is CSTSIGNEETQYF. CDR3 bases: TGCAGTACTAGTATCGGGAATGAAGAGACCCAGTACTTC.

As for this clonotype: Compared with germline, one end of the junction differs, possibly owing to a read error. The chain employs TRBV6-6 and TRBJ2-1; tentatively, D is TRBD2 (5 bases). This CDR3 region has 11 residues. CDR1 and CDR2 from the germline V gene are MNHNY and SVGAGI (reference sequence). The CDR3 spells CTSSWESEQFF. CDR3 DNA sequence: TGCACCAGCAGTTGGGAGTCTGAGCAGTTCTTC.

Comment on this clonotype: A much bigger clone sits one base away, suggesting this may be a read error. The chain carries TRBV12-3 or TRBV12-4 and TRBJ1-2, with 7 bases aligning to TRBD1. Trimming took 2 bases from V and 3 from J; bases not matched to a gene: 3. The CDR3 is made up of 14 amino acids. For the CDR3, the DNA is TGTGCCAGCAGTTTACCAGACAGGGACTATGGCTACACCTTC. This codes for CASSLPDRDYGYTF.

The chain links TRBV12-3 or TRBV12-4 to TRBJ1-5; D ambiguous. Trimming shortened V by 10 bases and J by 2 bases, and 18 bases separated the two germline ends. The CDR3 has 15 amino acids. In DNA, the CDR3 is TGTGCCACTAGTTTCCTGGGCGGAGGCAATCAGCCCCAGCATTTT. It is translated as CATSFLGGGNQPQHF.

This clonotype was recorded at least ten times. The chain joins TRBV6-5 to TRBJ2-2; no clear D. This CDR3 has 15 amino acids. In germline, CDR1 is MNHEY, CDR2 SVGAGI. V was clipped by 6 bases and J by 2 bases, with 13 bases between them. Written as DNA, the CDR3 is TGTGCCAGCAGATCAATTAATGGAAACACCGGGGAGCTGTTTTTT. The encoded protein is CASRSINGNTGELFF.

V usage is TRBV11-2 and J usage is TRBJ2-1, with D possibly TRBD1 on 5 matching bases. Germline V lookup: CDR1 SGHAT, CDR2 FQNNGV. The V gene lost 7 bases and the J gene lost 12 bases, with 16 bases spanning the gap. This CDR3 is 12 amino acids long. CDR3 region: CASNQGTPVQFF. The CDR3 nucleotides are TGTGCCAGCAACCAGGGCACCCCTGTGCAGTTCTTC.

Regarding this clonotype: Its ends do not fully match the called genes, so a read error is possible. This chain connects TRBV11-2 to TRBJ2-3; TRBD2 is a possible D gene (5 bases). The CDR3 contains 14 residues. The germline V gene has CDR1 SGHAT and CDR2 FQNNGV. CDR3 nucleotides: TGCGCCAGCAGCACGGGAATAGGGCCATATACGCAGTATTTT. This encodes CASSTGIGPYTQYF.

This clonotype was seen many times. The gene calls are TRBV4-2 and TRBJ2-1; D not certain. Germline-derived CDR1 and CDR2 are LGHNA and YNFKEQ. V was clipped by 0 bases and J by 3 bases, with 6 bases between them. This CDR3 has 14 amino acids. Here the CDR3 DNA reads TGTGCCAGCAGCCAAGATTCCAACTACAATGAGCAGTTCTTC. Its translation is CASSQDSNYNEQFF.

This clonotype has just a few counts. One base away lies a much larger clone, so this may be a sequencing read error. The CDR3 loop reads CASGFLFPGEQYF. The CDR3 bases are TGTGCCAGCGGCTTCCTCTTTCCAGGGGAGCAGTACTTC. The chain employs TRBV11-3 and TRBJ2-7; maybe TRBD1 (5 bases). CDR3 size: 13 residues. Germline CDR1 reads SGHNT; CDR2 reads YENEEA.

Only a few counts were recorded for this clonotype. Compared with germline, one end of the junction differs, possibly owing to a read error. The chain joins TRBV11-2 to TRBJ2-7, with 7 bases that match TRBD1. The CDR3 is 15 amino acids. Germline V gene lookup returns CDR1 SGHAT and CDR2 FQNNGV. Here the CDR3 reads CASSPLTGPSYEQYF. CDR3 DNA: TGTGCCAGCAGCCCGTTGACAGGGCCCTCCTACGAGCAATACTTC.

Note on this clonotype: Its ends do not fully match the called genes, so a read error is possible. V and J are TRBV11-1 and TRBJ2-5; D is possibly TRBD1 or TRBD2 (5 bases each). Per germline, CDR1 SGHAT and CDR2 FQDESV (reference sequence). The CDR3 contains 15 residues. The CDR3 nucleotides are TGTACCAGCAGCTTGGGACCGGCGGGCCAAGAGACCCTGTACTTC. Protein product: CTSSLGPAGQETLYF.

The table lists this clonotype with many counts. DNA for the CDR3: TGTGCCAGCAATCTGGGACTTCTCACAGATACGCAGTATTTT. Its protein product is CASNLGLLTDTQYF. This chain joins TRBV12-3 or TRBV12-4 and TRBJ2-3; D perhaps matches TRBD2 (6 bases). This CDR3 has 14 residues. The V gene lost 7 bases and the J gene lost 2 bases, with 13 bases spanning the gap.

In the case of this clonotype: It is unclear where the CDR3 begins or ends on the DNA, so no DNA is shown, and the CDR3 is as TCRdb lists it. The chain uses TRBV11-2 and TRBJ1-1. Termini included, the CDR3 measures 14 amino acids. The V gene's germline CDR1 is SGHAT and CDR2 FQNNGV. The CDR3 reads CVSILVGRGTEALF.

As for this clonotype: It is likely a read error, because the conserved phenylalanine at the end of the CDR3 is missing. This CDR3 is CASSQGDSMGYGYTL. In DNA, the CDR3 is TGCGCCAGCAGCCAAGGCGATTCAATGGGCTATGGCTACACCTTA. The rearrangement uses TRBV4-3 and TRBJ1-2; D unresolved. V was clipped by 1 base and J by 4 bases, with 13 bases between them. The CDR3 contains 15 residues. Germline V gene lookup returns CDR1 LGHNA and CDR2 YSLEER.

Notes on this clonotype: A read error may account for a junction end that differs from germline. The chain couples TRBV5-4 to TRBJ2-1; 9 nucleotides match TRBD2. The CDR3 loop spans 16 amino acids. Germline-derived CDR1 and CDR2 are SGHNT and YYREEE (reference sequence). CDR3 amino acids: CVSSFLAGRVYNEQFF. For the CDR3, the DNA is TGTGTCAGCAGCTTTCTAGCGGGAAGGGTCTACAATGAGCAGTTCTTC. Filled out from reference TRBV5-4 and TRBJ2-1, the complete variable domain reads ETGVTQSPTHLIKTRGQQVTLRCSSQSGHNTVSWYQQALGQGPQFIFQYYREEENGRGNFPPRFSGLQFPNYSSELNVNALELDDSALYLCVSSFLAGRVYNEQFFGPGTRLTVL.

This chain links TRBV5-5 with TRBJ2-3; no definite D call. Germline loops: CDR1 SGHKS, CDR2 YYEKEE (reference sequence). The CDR3 runs to 14 residues. The CDR3 sequence: CACSLMERTDTQYF. As DNA, the CDR3 is TGTGCTTGCAGCTTGATGGAGCGCACAGATACGCAGTATTTT. Complete variable domain (other parts from reference TRBV5-5 and TRBJ2-3): DAGVTQSPTHLIKTRGQQVTLRCSPISGHKSVSWYQQVLGQGPQFIFQYYEKEERGRGNFPDRFSARQFPNYSSELNVNALLLGDSALYLCACSLMERTDTQYFGPGTRLTVL.

Concerning this clonotype itself: This may arise from a read error, as a much more abundant clone is one base away. V and J are TRBV4-1 and TRBJ1-4, with D unresolved. V dropped 6 bases and J dropped 6 bases, with 11 bases sitting between them. CDR1 and CDR2 from the germline V gene are MGHRA and YSYEKL. CDR3 length: 13 residues. DNA for the CDR3: TGCGCCAGCAGAGCTGAGGATGATGAAAAACTGTTTTTT. Translation gives CASRAEDDEKLFF.

This clonotype was seen many times. This chain joins TRBV12-3 or TRBV12-4 and TRBJ1-6; tentative D call: TRBD1 (5 bases). V was shortened by 3 bases and J by 10 bases, with 10 bases between the two germline ends. This CDR3 is built from 13 residues. CDR3 coding DNA: TGTGCCAGCAGTTTGATCCGGACATCACCCCTCCACTTT. This codes for CASSLIRTSPLHF.

For this clonotype: The junction differs from germline at one of its ends, possibly a read error. This chain connects TRBV5-6 to TRBJ2-7, with D tentatively TRBD1 (5 bases). This CDR3 has 13 residues. CDR1 is SGHDT and CDR2 is YYEEEE in the germline V gene. The CDR3 loop reads CANSPRQTAEHYF. For the CDR3, the DNA is TGTGCCAACAGCCCGAGACAGACGGCCGAGCATTACTTC. Looking up the rest from reference TRBV5-6 and TRBJ2-7 gives the full variable domain: DAGVTQSPTHLIKTRGQQVTLRCSPKSGHDTVSWYQQALGQGPQFIFQYYEEEERQRGNFPDRFSGHQFPNYSSELNVNALLLGDSALYLCANSPRQTAEHYFGPGTRLTVT.